This is a list of T cell receptor beta chains from one sample in a study of blood T cell repertoires in COVID-19. Libraries were prepared by immunoSEQ multiplex PCR; TCRdb keeps only in-frame clonotypes and omits some of them. The sample contains roughly 300,000 clones, roughly nine tenths of which appear only once. The sample taken for sequencing was peripheral blood. These receptors originate from a woman aged 25 to 39 with COVID-19, enrolled during active disease. Each CDR3 is given without its conserved first and last residue. Fields, in order: J gene, V gene, clone size, CDR3 protein. Clone size is stated in some rows and not others, as once, few, many or a class when expanded.

J: TRBJ2-7
V: TRBV10-2
size: .
CDR3: ASSEGQIYEQY

J: TRBJ2-7
V: TRBV6-1
size: .
CDR3: ASSDPGGGWNEQY

J: TRBJ1-2
V: TRBV29-1
size: .
CDR3: SVRSYGYT

J: TRBJ1-1
V: TRBV5-1
size: .
CDR3: ASSLGPGLTEAF

J: TRBJ2-7
V: TRBV2
size: .
CDR3: ASTPEVAGANEQY

J: TRBJ2-1
V: TRBV2
size: .
CDR3: ASILGGGKNEQF

J: TRBJ1-2
V: TRBV5-1
size: .
CDR3: ASSPTTDPYYGYT

J: TRBJ2-7
V: TRBV6-6
size: .
CDR3: ASSLWTGKGDEQY

J: TRBJ1-6
V: TRBV2
size: .
CDR3: ASSGASSYNSPLH

J: TRBJ2-5
V: TRBV3-1/TRBV3-2
size: .
CDR3: ASSQRTSGETQY

J: TRBJ1-5
V: TRBV10-2
size: .
CDR3: ASSLGQGARSNQPQH

J: TRBJ2-3
V: TRBV12-5
size: .
CDR3: ASGLVAPTGLLED

J: TRBJ2-7
V: TRBV7-2
size: .
CDR3: ASIDSGGAYEQY

J: TRBJ2-1
V: TRBV12-3/TRBV12-4
size: .
CDR3: ASSSPGDNEQF

J: TRBJ1-3
V: TRBV27
size: .
CDR3: ASLERSGNTIY

J: TRBJ2-7
V: TRBV5-4
size: .
CDR3: ASSFLYEQY

J: TRBJ1-1
V: TRBV5-1
size: .
CDR3: ASSFYRGDGTEAF

J: TRBJ1-5
V: TRBV12-3/TRBV12-4
size: .
CDR3: ASRWTENQPQH

J: TRBJ2-5
V: TRBV5-1
size: .
CDR3: ASRGLAGPQETQY

J: TRBJ2-7
V: TRBV28
size: once
CDR3: ASFSGLGGYEQY

J: TRBJ2-6
V: TRBV5-8
size: .
CDR3: ASSAARSGANVLT

J: TRBJ2-6
V: TRBV18
size: .
CDR3: ASSLDPSRSGANVLT

J: TRBJ2-3
V: TRBV11-2
size: .
CDR3: ASSTEGLAGADTQY

J: TRBJ1-2
V: TRBV5-1
size: .
CDR3: ASSLGGREDGYT

J: TRBJ1-5
V: TRBV4-1
size: once
CDR3: ASSLEGTGGNQPQH

J: TRBJ2-1
V: TRBV11-2
size: .
CDR3: ASTTRAGRREQF

J: TRBJ1-1
V: TRBV16
size: few
CDR3: ASSRDINTEAF

J: TRBJ2-1
V: TRBV27
size: .
CDR3: ASSFMRIPNEQF